The 10 T cell receptor beta chains below were found in one sample sequenced in a study of blood T cell repertoires in COVID-19. TCRdb's copy holds only in-frame clones and misses some; the assay was immunoSEQ multiplex PCR. The table lists approximately 68,000 clones, roughly nine tenths of them singletons. The material sequenced was peripheral blood. The receptors were gathered from a man aged 50 to 60 with active COVID-19.

The J gene is TRBJ2-1, the V gene TRBV5-1, with 12 bases lining up with TRBD2. This CDR3 has 15 amino acids. Germline-derived CDR1 and CDR2 are SGHRS and YFSETQ. V gave up 4 bases and J gave up 9 bases; unmatched junction bases: 8. This chain's CDR3 is CASSLRLAGEGEQFF. The CDR3 DNA reads as TGCGCCAGCAGCCTCAGACTAGCGGGAGAAGGTGAGCAGTTCTTC.

This chain joins TRBV6-2 or TRBV6-3 and TRBJ2-7; tentative D call: TRBD2 (7 bases). There are 17 residues in the CDR3. The germline V gene encodes CDR1 MNHEY and CDR2 SVGEGT. The germline V and J ends were trimmed by 2 bases and 6 bases, with 23 bases remaining between them. The CDR3 is CASSYERRGAGESEQYF. In DNA, the CDR3 is TGTGCCAGCAGTTACGAACGCCGGGGGGCAGGGGAGTCCGAGCAGTACTTC.

This clone occurred once. The V and J genes are TRBV27 and TRBJ2-1, with TRBD2 identical over 10 bases. The V and J ends lost 2 bases and 7 bases, in that order; junction bases with no gene match: 8. The CDR3 length is 16 residues. Germline V gene sequence: CDR1 MNHEY, CDR2 SMNVEV (reference sequence). This CDR3 is CASSLITAGGPNEQFF. The DNA for the CDR3 is TGTGCCAGCAGTTTAATCACAGCGGGGGGGCCTAATGAGCAGTTCTTC.

The V call is TRBV11-3, the J call TRBJ1-1; no firm D call. This CDR3 is built from 15 residues. The V gene's germline CDR1 is SGHNT and CDR2 YENEEA. Trimming shortened V by 5 bases and J by 1 base, and 14 bases separated the two germline ends. The CDR3 protein is CASSIWRGENTEAFF. The DNA of the CDR3 is TGTGCCAGCAGCATTTGGAGAGGAGAGAACACTGAAGCTTTCTTT.

The chain is built from TRBV5-4 and TRBJ1-2, with 10 bases lining up with TRBD1. V shed 5 bases, J shed 2 bases, and the junction held 12 bases outside the gene matches. This CDR3 is built from 17 residues. The germline V gene encodes CDR1 SGHNT and CDR2 YYREEE (reference sequence). The CDR3 region is CASSSTVLGQGNYGYTF. CDR3 nucleotide sequence: TGTGCCAGCAGTTCGACCGTATTGGGACAGGGGAACTATGGCTACACCTTC.

The chain uses TRBV2 and TRBJ2-5, with TRBD2 matching 11 bases. This CDR3 contains 13 residues. The germline CDR1 and CDR2 sequences are SNHLY and FYNNEI. V gave up 4 bases and J gave up 7 bases; unmatched junction bases: 2. In DNA, the CDR3 is TGTGCCAGCAGTGTCGGACTAGCGGGGACCCAGTACTTC. Protein product: CASSVGLAGTQYF. Variable domain in full (rest from reference TRBV2 and TRBJ2-5): EPEVTQTPSHQVTQMGQEVILRCVPISNHLYFYWYRQILGQKVEFLVSFYNNEISEKSEIFDDQFSVERPDGSNFTLKIRSTKLEDSAMYFCASSVGLAGTQYFGPGTRLLVL.

CDR3 nucleotides: TGTGCCAGCACTAGCGGGGGGGAATTGGAGACCCAGTACTTC. As protein: CASTSGGELETQYF. This chain joins TRBV25-1 and TRBJ2-5; 12 bases are shared with TRBD2. Unmatched junction bases numbered 5, after V lost 7 bases and J lost 5 bases. This CDR3 comprises 14 residues. CDR1 and CDR2 (germline): MGHDK, SYGVNS. The entire variable domain, with the rest obtained from reference TRBV25-1 and TRBJ2-5, is as follows: EADIYQTPRYLVIGTGKKITLECSQTMGHDKMYWYQQDPGMELHLIHYSYGVNSTEKGDLSSESTVSRIRTEHFPLTLESARPSHTSQYLCASTSGGELETQYFGPGTRLLVL.

V and J are TRBV4-2 and TRBJ1-6, with 9 bases aligning to TRBD1. This CDR3 has 15 residues. Germline V lookup: CDR1 LGHNA, CDR2 YNFKEQ. The V and J ends lost 0 bases and 9 bases, in that order; junction bases with no gene match: 3. Here the CDR3 DNA reads TGTGCCAGCAGCCAAGAGGGACAGGGAACTTCACCCCTCCACTTT. Protein: CASSQEGQGTSPLHF.

This chain connects TRBV15 to TRBJ2-3, with a weak D call TRBD1 (5 bases). The V gene's germline CDR1 is LNHNV and CDR2 YYDKDF (reference sequence). This CDR3 comprises 16 residues. V gave up 0 bases and J gave up 0 bases, with 10 bases separating them. CDR3 region: CATSRDIGHSTDTQYF. In DNA form, the CDR3 reads TGTGCCACCAGCAGAGATATCGGACACAGCACAGATACGCAGTATTTT.

The chain couples TRBV15 to TRBJ2-7; TRBD1 aligns across 7 bases. Germline CDR1 is LNHNV and CDR2 is YYDKDF (reference sequence). J lost 1 base, V lost 0 bases, and 6 bases had no gene match. The CDR3 runs 16 residues. This chain's CDR3 is CATSRDQAGGSYEQYF. In DNA, the CDR3 is TGTGCCACCAGCAGAGATCAGGCAGGGGGTTCCTACGAGCAGTACTTC.